Shown below are 24 T cell receptor beta chains from a single sample sequenced in a study of cytomegalovirus exposure and HLA in healthy donors. With 60 Vbeta and 13 Jbeta primers, the PCR was carried out. TCRdb keeps only in-frame clones here, not all; method: immunoSEQ multiplex PCR. Among about 120,000 clones, around 69% were seen once, and the ten largest hold roughly 8.2%. Source material: PBMCs. The receptors shown here come from a woman aged 35 to 49 in good health and CMV-seropositive.

Of note for this clone: Compared with germline, one end of the junction differs, possibly owing to a read error. V gene TRBV4-1 combines with J gene TRBJ1-5; 8 positions match TRBD1. Germline assignment: CDR1 MGHRA and CDR2 YSYEKL. The CDR3 covers 15 residues. The CDR3 DNA reads as TGCGCCAGCAGCCAAGAAAGGACAGGGAATCGGCCCCAGCATTTT. This encodes CASSQERTGNRPQHF.

V usage is TRBV18 and J usage is TRBJ1-1; D unclear. This CDR3 comprises 14 residues. The V end was cut by 3 bases, the J end by 2 bases, with 10 bases between. Germline assignment: CDR1 KGHSH and CDR2 LQKENI. The CDR3 spells CASSPTTVNTEAFF. The CDR3, as DNA: TGTGCCAGCTCACCTACCACGGTCAACACTGAAGCTTTCTTT. Variable domain in full (rest from reference TRBV18 and TRBJ1-1): NAGVMQNPRHLVRRRGQEARLRCSPMKGHSHVYWYRQLPEEGLKFMVYLQKENIIDESGMPKERFSAEFPKEGPSILRIQQVVRGDSAAYFCASSPTTVNTEAFFGQGTRLTVV.

This chain uses TRBV9 with TRBJ2-7, with D possibly being TRBD2 (6 bases). The CDR3 consists of 15 residues. V lost 4 bases and J lost 2, with 16 bases in between. Germline assignment: CDR1 SGDLS and CDR2 YYNGEE. The CDR3 loop is CASSPGLPPTYEQYF. The CDR3 DNA reads as TGTGCCAGCAGCCCCGGACTACCCCCTACCTACGAGCAGTACTTC.

CDR3 DNA sequence: TGTGCCAGCAACTCCCCTACAGGGGGATACACTGAAGCTTTCTTT. It yields the protein CASNSPTGGYTEAFF. The chain couples TRBV7-9 to TRBJ1-1, with 8 bases matching TRBD1. This CDR3 contains 15 residues. From germline, CDR1 is SEHNR and CDR2 FQNEAQ (reference sequence). Trimming took 7 bases from V and 3 from J; bases not matched to a gene: 10.

The chain recombines TRBV4-1 with TRBJ1-1; a weak D match, TRBD1 (5 bases). The CDR3 extends over 14 amino acids. Trimming left V 1 base short and J 3 bases short, with 9 bases between. Germline lookup yields CDR1 MGHRA and CDR2 YSYEKL. CDR3 in DNA: TGCGCCAGCAGCCAAGGTCCAGGGTACACTGAAGCTTTCTTT. Amino acid sequence: CASSQGPGYTEAFF.

This chain joins TRBV2 and TRBJ2-7; 15 bases fit TRBD2. The junction had 6 bases not matched to a gene; V was cut back by 4 bases and J by 2 bases. The CDR3 sequence is 17 residues long. Germline CDR1 is SNHLY and CDR2 is FYNNEI. The CDR3 DNA sequence: TGTGCCAGCAGTGGGACTAGCGGGGGGGCCTCCCCCTACGAGCAGTACTTC. Protein: CASSGTSGGASPYEQYF.

The chain carries TRBV20-1 and TRBJ1-1; D is unresolved. The CDR3 loop spans 10 amino acids. Germline V gives CDR1 DFQATT, CDR2 SNEGSKA (reference sequence). Trimming pared 6 bases from V and 7 bases from J, leaving 9 bases between. The CDR3 sequence is CSAREGEAFF. The CDR3 coding sequence is TGCAGTGCGAGGGAGGGTGAAGCTTTCTTT.

V usage is TRBV20-1 and J usage is TRBJ2-5, with a weak D call TRBD2 (5 bases). Per germline, CDR1 DFQATT and CDR2 SNEGSKA (reference sequence). This CDR3 has 11 amino acids. Written as DNA, the CDR3 is TGCATCGGGGAATGGCAAGAGACCCAGTACTTC. Translation: CIGEWQETQYF.

The V call is TRBV5-4, the J call TRBJ2-7; 10 bases agree with TRBD2. The germline V gene has CDR1 SGHNT and CDR2 YYREEE (reference sequence). This CDR3 is 16 amino acids long. V lost 3 bases to trimming and J lost 7 bases; unmatched junction nucleotides: 13. The CDR3 loop is CASSSASGGSVGEQYF. CDR3 nucleotide sequence: TGTGCCAGCAGCTCCGCTAGCGGGGGTTCCGTGGGGGAGCAGTACTTC. Full variable domain (remainder filled in from reference TRBV5-4 and TRBJ2-7): ETGVTQSPTHLIKTRGQQVTLRCSSQSGHNTVSWYQQALGQGPQFIFQYYREEENGRGNFPPRFSGLQFPNYSSELNVNALELDDSALYLCASSSASGGSVGEQYFGPGTRLTVT.

The chain combines TRBV4-3 with TRBJ1-1; D possibly corresponds to TRBD1 (6 bases). The germline V gene has CDR1 LGHNA and CDR2 YSLEER. V was trimmed by 4 bases and J by 5 bases, leaving 17 bases between them. The CDR3 contains 15 residues. The CDR3 protein is CASSLHGAGVTEAFF. The CDR3 DNA is TGCGCCAGCAGCCTCCACGGGGCAGGGGTTACTGAAGCTTTCTTT.

This clone was seen only a few times. This chain uses TRBV6-6 with TRBJ1-1; TRBD1 agrees at 7 bases. Germline V gene lookup returns CDR1 MNHNY and CDR2 SVGAGI (reference sequence). V gave up 4 bases and J gave up 1 base; unmatched junction bases: 6. The CDR3 totals 15 residues. This CDR3 is CASSLTGTANTEAFF. For the CDR3, the DNA is TGTGCCAGCAGTTTGACTGGGACAGCGAACACTGAAGCTTTCTTT.

In this sample, this clone turned up a few times. The chain carries TRBV7-9 and TRBJ1-1; TRBD1 is a possible D gene (5 bases). There are 13 residues in the CDR3. Germline CDR1 and CDR2: SEHNR and FQNEAQ (reference sequence). V was cut by 4 bases and J by 6 bases, with 12 bases left in between. The CDR3 DNA reads as TGTGCCAGCAGCTCGGGGGGTTCCGCTGAAGCTTTCTTT. It encodes CASSSGGSAEAFF.

This rearrangement joins TRBV19 to TRBJ1-1; 7 bases fit TRBD1. This CDR3 comprises 14 residues. The germline CDR1 and CDR2 sequences are LNHDA and SQIVND (reference sequence). The V gene end was trimmed by 6 bases and the J gene end by 1 base; junction bases not matched to a gene: 5. The CDR3 region is CASSNRGRNTEAFF. The DNA of the CDR3 is TGTGCCAGTAGCAACAGGGGTCGGAACACTGAAGCTTTCTTT. Together with reference TRBV19 and TRBJ1-1, the CDR3 gives the full variable domain: DGGITQSPKYLFRKEGQNVTLSCEQNLNHDAMYWYRQDPGQGLRLIYYSQIVNDFQKGDIAEGYSVSREKKESFPLTVTSAQKNPTAFYLCASSNRGRNTEAFFGQGTRLTVV.

The J gene is TRBJ1-3, the V gene TRBV7-2, with D uncertain. Germline V CDR1 and CDR2: SGHTA, FQGNSA. V lost 5 bases and J lost 0, with 11 bases in between. This CDR3 is built from 15 residues. The CDR3 coding sequence is TGTGCCAGCAGCCAACGCCGGAGCTCTGGAAACACCATATATTTT. It is translated as CASSQRRSSGNTIYF. Complete variable domain (other parts from reference TRBV7-2 and TRBJ1-3): GAGVSQSPSNKVTEKGKDVELRCDPISGHTALYWYRQSLGQGLEFLIYFQGNSAPDKSGLPSDRFSAERTGGSVSTLTIQRTQQEDSAVYLCASSQRRSSGNTIYFGEGSWLTVV.

V gene TRBV7-2 combines with J gene TRBJ1-5, with a possible D match to TRBD1 (5 bases). V was clipped by 5 bases and J by 2 bases, with 13 bases between them. Germline values: CDR1 SGHTA, CDR2 FQGNSA. This CDR3 has 15 amino acids. For the CDR3, the DNA is TGTGCCAGCAGCCCCCAGGGAAGCGGCAATCAGCCCCAGCATTTT. Protein: CASSPQGSGNQPQHF.

J is TRBJ2-1 and V is TRBV7-6; tentatively, D is TRBD2 (6 bases). V dropped 5 bases and J dropped 0 bases, with 14 bases sitting between them. Germline CDR1 and CDR2: SGHVS and FNYEAQ. The CDR3 is 16 residues long. The CDR3 spells CASSPVGGSSYNEQFF. The DNA of the CDR3 is TGTGCCAGCAGCCCCGTCGGAGGGAGCTCCTACAATGAGCAGTTCTTC.

J is TRBJ1-2 and V is TRBV7-9; 8 bases are a match to TRBD1. V trimming: 3 bases; J trimming: 5 bases; junction bases outside the gene matches: 11. Germline lookup yields CDR1 SEHNR and CDR2 FQNEAQ (reference sequence). This CDR3 is 16 amino acids long. CDR3 region: CASSFRTDRGPYGYTF. The CDR3 DNA is TGTGCCAGCAGCTTCCGGACCGACAGGGGACCTTATGGCTACACCTTC.

The chain is built from TRBV7-2 and TRBJ2-3; TRBD1 might be the D (5 bases). Deletions cut 8 bases from V and 0 bases from J, with 15 bases between. Germline CDR1 SGHTA, CDR2 FQGNSA. CDR3 length equals 15 residues. The CDR3 sequence: CASLEQGWSTDTQYF. In nucleotides, the CDR3 is TGTGCCAGCCTCGAGCAGGGATGGAGCACAGATACGCAGTATTTT.

V gene TRBV9 combines with J gene TRBJ1-2, with D perhaps TRBD1 (6 bases). The CDR3 loop spans 15 amino acids. CDR1 SGDLS and CDR2 YYNGEE come from the germline V gene. V was cut by 2 bases and J by 2 bases, with 13 bases left in between. The CDR3 spells CASSVAARGNYGYTF. CDR3 coding DNA: TGTGCCAGCAGCGTCGCGGCCAGGGGAAACTATGGCTACACCTTC.

The chain is built from TRBV5-1 and TRBJ2-7, with 8 bases that match TRBD1. Unmatched junction bases numbered 4, after V lost 0 bases and J lost 2 bases. CDR3 length equals 15 residues. The germline V gene encodes CDR1 SGHRS and CDR2 YFSETQ. The CDR3 region is CASSLGGTGAYEQYF. CDR3 nucleotides: TGCGCCAGCAGCTTGGGTGGGACAGGAGCCTACGAGCAGTACTTC.

In this sample, this clone turned up once. This chain links TRBV5-4 with TRBJ2-7; 7 bases align to TRBD1. Germline V gene data show CDR1 as SGHNT and CDR2 as YYREEE (reference sequence). V trimming: 2 bases; J trimming: 4 bases; junction bases outside the gene matches: 12. CDR3 length: 16 residues. CDR3 DNA sequence: TGTGCCAGCAGCTTAGGGACGGCAGGGGGATTATACGAGCAGTACTTC. This sequence encodes CASSLGTAGGLYEQYF.

The genes are TRBV6-5 and TRBJ2-3; the match to TRBD1 covers 11 bases. This CDR3 region has 16 residues. Germline lookup yields CDR1 MNHEY and CDR2 SVGAGI. J lost 6 bases, V lost 4 bases, and 9 bases had no gene match. The DNA of the CDR3 is TGTGCCAGCAGTTCACCTCCGGGACAGGGGGGGGATACGCAGTATTTT. Translation: CASSSPPGQGGDTQYF.

Written as DNA, the CDR3 is TGTGCCAGCAGCCCGGACAGCTCTGGAAACACCATATATTTT. Its translation is CASSPDSSGNTIYF. V and J are TRBV7-9 and TRBJ1-3, with D perhaps TRBD1 (6 bases). This CDR3 is 14 amino acids long. Germline CDR1 reads SEHNR; CDR2 reads FQNEAQ (reference sequence). With 5 bases removed from V and 0 bases from J, the gap between germline ends came to 8 bases.

This sequence joins TRBV29-1 and TRBJ1-2, with 8 bases aligning to TRBD1. Germline loops: CDR1 SQVTM, CDR2 ANQGSEA. V was pared by 1 base and J by 6 bases, with 13 bases of the junction left unmatched. The length of the CDR3 is 16 residues. Written as DNA, the CDR3 is TGCAGCGTTGAAGGGCACAGGGGGAACGGTGTGGATGGCTACACCTTC. It encodes CSVEGHRGNGVDGYTF.